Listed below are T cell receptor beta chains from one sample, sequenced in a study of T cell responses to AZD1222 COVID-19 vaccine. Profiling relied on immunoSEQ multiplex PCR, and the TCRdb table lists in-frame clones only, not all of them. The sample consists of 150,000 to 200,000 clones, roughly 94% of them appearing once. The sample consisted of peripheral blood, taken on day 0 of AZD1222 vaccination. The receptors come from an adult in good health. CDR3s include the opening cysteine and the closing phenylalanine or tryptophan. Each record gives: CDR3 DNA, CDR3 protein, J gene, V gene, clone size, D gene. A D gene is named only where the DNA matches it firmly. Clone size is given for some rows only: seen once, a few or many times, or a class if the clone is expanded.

TGTGCCAGCGGGGAGAGGACAGGGGATGATAGCAATCAGCCCCAGCATTTT,CASGERTGDDSNQPQHF,TRBJ1-5,TRBV25-1,-,TRBD1
TGCAGCGTTGTAAGGTCACAGCGGAACACTGAAGCTTTCTTT,CSVVRSQRNTEAFF,TRBJ1-1,TRBV29-1,-,-
TGCAGCGTTGAAGGGCAGGGCGGAAACACCATATATTTT,CSVEGQGGNTIYF,TRBJ1-3,TRBV29-1,-,-
TGTGCCAGCAGCCCGTTGTCGAATCCGGGACTAGCTTACGAGCAGTACTTC,CASSPLSNPGLAYEQYF,TRBJ2-7,TRBV7-9,-,TRBD2
TGTGCCAGCAGTCTCGACACCGTCCACTCCTATAATTCACCCCTCCACTTT,CASSLDTVHSYNSPLHF,TRBJ1-6,TRBV6-6,-,-
TGTGCCAGCAGCCAACTCCAGGGGAACACTGAAGCTTTCTTT,CASSQLQGNTEAFF,TRBJ1-1,TRBV3-1/TRBV3-2,-,-
TGTGCCAGCAGTACCCTACGGGGGAGGGCCTCCAGCGGGGAGCTGTTTTTT,CASSTLRGRASSGELFF,TRBJ2-2,TRBV27,-,TRBD2
TGTGCCAGTAGTAGCCGAGGGGTACGCGGATATGGCTACACCTTC,CASSSRGVRGYGYTF,TRBJ1-2,TRBV19,-,-
TGTGCCATCAGTGATATGTATGCGGTCCGGGAGTATTTT,CAISDMYAVREYF,TRBJ2-3,TRBV10-3,-,-
TGTGCCAGCAAAACTCTGGTCAGGGGAGACACCGGGGAGCTGTTTTTT,CASKTLVRGDTGELFF,TRBJ2-2,TRBV5-8,once,-
TGTGCCAGCAGTCCCTCCGGGACTAGCGGATACGAGCAGTACTTC,CASSPSGTSGYEQYF,TRBJ2-7,TRBV25-1,-,TRBD2
TGTGCCAGCAGCTTGTTGACGGAGGGGGAAAAACTGTTTTTT,CASSLLTEGEKLFF,TRBJ1-4,TRBV5-6,-,-
TGTGCCAGCAGTTTTAACCCCGGGACAGTTGCCGGCTACACCTTC,CASSFNPGTVAGYTF,TRBJ1-2,TRBV28,-,TRBD1
TGTGCCAGCAGTGCAACTACGCACCTCTACGAGCAGTACTTC,CASSATTHLYEQYF,TRBJ2-7,TRBV27,-,-
TGTGCCAGCAGCCAGGAAAGTCTATCTGGGGCCAACGTCCTGACTTTC,CASSQESLSGANVLTF,TRBJ2-6,TRBV4-2,-,-
TGTGCCAGCAGTTCGACTGGCTACACCTTC,CASSSTGYTF,TRBJ1-2,TRBV6-5,-,-
TGTGCCAGCAGTTTAAGAGGGATCGCTGAAGCTTTCTTT,CASSLRGIAEAFF,TRBJ1-1,TRBV12-3/TRBV12-4,-,-
TGTGCCAGCAGTAAGGGGTTCTCTGGAAACACCATATATTTT,CASSKGFSGNTIYF,TRBJ1-3,TRBV27,-,-
TGTGCCAGTGGTAGCGGGAGGGAAACCGGGGAGCTGTTTTTT,CASGSGRETGELFF,TRBJ2-2,TRBV19,-,TRBD2
TGTGCCAGCAGCTCCACAGGGGGCATTCAGTACTTC,CASSSTGGIQYF,TRBJ2-4,TRBV11-3,-,TRBD1
TGTGCCAGTAGCACTAGCAGGGGGCTTAATTCACCCCTCCACTTT,CASSTSRGLNSPLHF,TRBJ1-6,TRBV19,-,TRBD1
TGTGCCAGCAGAATTCCAGGGAGGGATTGGGACTATGGCTACACCTTC,CASRIPGRDWDYGYTF,TRBJ1-2,TRBV28,-,-
TGTGCCAGCAGCCCCGGAAACACTGGTGAAGCTTTCTTT,CASSPGNTGEAFF,TRBJ1-1,TRBV5-6,-,-
TGTGCCAGCAGCACGGTAGCTAGCGGCTACACCGGGGAGCTGTTTTTT,CASSTVASGYTGELFF,TRBJ2-2,TRBV6-4,-,TRBD2
TGTGCCAGCAGCCCTGGGACGGTCCTTGAAGCTTTCTTT,CASSPGTVLEAFF,TRBJ1-1,TRBV5-4,-,-
TGCGCCAGCAGCTTGGCTCAGAAGTACGAGCAGTACTTC,CASSLAQKYEQYF,TRBJ2-7,TRBV5-1,few,-
TGCGCCAGCAGCTTGACCGGGAGAGAGACCCAGTACTTC,CASSLTGRETQYF,TRBJ2-5,TRBV5-1,-,-
TGTGCCAGCAGCCCCGATCGCTCCTATAATTCACCCCTCCACTTT,CASSPDRSYNSPLHF,TRBJ1-6,TRBV7-3,-,-
TGTGCCAGCAGCGTAGAGGCTAGCGCCTCCTACGAGCAGTACTTC,CASSVEASASYEQYF,TRBJ2-7,TRBV9,-,-
TGTGCCAGCAGCCAAGATCTCCTAGCAAGTGAGCAGTTCTTC,CASSQDLLASEQFF,TRBJ2-1,TRBV3-1/TRBV3-2,-,-
TGTGCCAGCAGGAGCCAGGGTGGAACTGAAGCTTTCTTT,CASRSQGGTEAFF,TRBJ1-1,TRBV6-5,-,-
TGTGCCAGCAGCCTCTCAGGTGTCTATGGCTACACCTTC,CASSLSGVYGYTF,TRBJ1-2,TRBV3-1/TRBV3-2,-,-
TGCAGCGTTGAGCTCTCGACAGTGACTGGCTACACCTTC,CSVELSTVTGYTF,TRBJ1-2,TRBV29-1,-,-
TGTGCCAGCAGCTTAAACCGCCCCGCTGCTGGGGGCATTCAGTACTTC,CASSLNRPAAGGIQYF,TRBJ2-4,TRBV11-2,-,-
TGTGCCAGCAGTTCTGATGTTCCTGAAGCTTTCTTT,CASSSDVPEAFF,TRBJ1-1,TRBV6-5,-,-
TGTGCCAGTGGAAGAACAGGGGGGCTTCAAGAGACCCAGTACTTC,CASGRTGGLQETQYF,TRBJ2-5,TRBV7-6,-,TRBD1
TGTGCCAGCAGTAGCGGGCAAGAGACCCAGTACTTC,CASSSGQETQYF,TRBJ2-5,TRBV28,-,-
TGTGCCACCAGCAGAGGGGGGGTGTCGGATACGCAGTATTTT,CATSRGGVSDTQYF,TRBJ2-3,TRBV15,once,-